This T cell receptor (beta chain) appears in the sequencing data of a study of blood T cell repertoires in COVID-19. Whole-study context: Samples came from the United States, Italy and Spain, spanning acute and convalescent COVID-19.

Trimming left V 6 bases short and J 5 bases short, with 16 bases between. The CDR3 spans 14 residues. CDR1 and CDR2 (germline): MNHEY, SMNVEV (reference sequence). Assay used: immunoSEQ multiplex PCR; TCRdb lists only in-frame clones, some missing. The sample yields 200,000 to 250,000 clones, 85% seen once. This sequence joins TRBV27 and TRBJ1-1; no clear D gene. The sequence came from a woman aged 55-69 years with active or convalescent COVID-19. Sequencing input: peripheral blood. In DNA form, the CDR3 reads TGTGCCAGCAGGTTCCGAGGTATTCGGACTGAAGCTTTCTTT. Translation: CASRFRGIRTEAFF.